Presented here are 28 T cell receptor beta chains from one specimen sequenced in a study of T cell changes during pregnancy in multiple sclerosis. Assay: immunoSEQ multiplex PCR; the TCRdb copy retains only in-frame clones and omits some. The sample records roughly 46,000 clones, 80% to 85% being singletons. Sequences were derived from CD4+ T cells from peripheral blood mononuclear cells, sampled before pregnancy. These TCRs come from a female donor with multiple sclerosis, enrolled in a pregnancy study.

The chain has TRBV10-2 and TRBJ2-3, with TRBD2 matching 10 bases. This CDR3 has 16 amino acids. The germline V gene has CDR1 WSHSY and CDR2 SAAADI. The V segment lost 2 bases and the J segment 6 bases; nucleotides outside the gene matches: 8. The CDR3 spells CASSEASGSNTDTQYF. DNA of the CDR3: TGCGCCAGCAGTGAGGCTAGCGGGAGTAACACGGATACGCAGTATTTT.

The CDR3 here is CASSLGQGISHTQYF. The DNA of the CDR3 is TGTGCCAGCAGCTTAGGACAGGGCATTAGTCATACGCAGTATTTT. The chain is built from TRBV7-2 and TRBJ2-3, with 7 nucleotides matching TRBD1. V lost 1 base to trimming and J lost 7 bases; unmatched junction nucleotides: 8. There are 15 residues in the CDR3. Germline assignment: CDR1 SGHTA and CDR2 FQGNSA.

This chain's CDR3 is CASSLAWNTGELFF. The CDR3 nucleotides are TGTGCCAGCAGCTTAGCCTGGAACACCGGGGAGCTGTTTTTT. This chain links TRBV11-3 with TRBJ2-2; no clear D gene. This CDR3 spans 14 amino acids. The germline gives CDR1 SGHNT, CDR2 YENEEA. V lost 1 base and J 1 base, leaving 4 bases between the germline ends.

This clone was counted between two and nine times. This chain uses TRBV7-2 with TRBJ1-1; 9 nucleotides align to TRBD1. Germline CDR1 is SGHTA and CDR2 is FQGNSA. With 1 base clipped from V and 10 bases from J, the junction kept 7 bases outside the gene matches. CDR3 size: 14 residues. In DNA form, the CDR3 reads TGTGCCAGCAGCTTAGATGGGACAGGGTCGGTAGCTTTCTTT. Its translation: CASSLDGTGSVAFF.

This chain joins TRBV7-6 and TRBJ1-4; 7 bases fit TRBD1. Germline V gene lookup returns CDR1 SGHVS and CDR2 FNYEAQ. V lost 5 bases, J lost 7 bases, and 7 bases stayed unmatched. The CDR3 sequence is 14 residues long. CDR3 loop: CASSQQGLSEKLFF. The CDR3 DNA is TGTGCCAGCAGCCAACAGGGGTTAAGTGAAAAACTGTTTTTT.

The rearrangement uses TRBV11-3 and TRBJ1-1; the match to TRBD1 covers 7 bases. V shed 5 bases and J 2 bases; nucleotides not matched to a gene: 5. The CDR3 runs to 14 residues. Germline CDR1 SGHNT, CDR2 YENEEA. The CDR3 sequence is CASSEGTANTEAFF. In nucleotides, the CDR3 is TGTGCCAGCAGCGAAGGGACAGCAAACACTGAAGCTTTCTTT.

The V gene is TRBV10-3, the J gene TRBJ1-1, with D tentatively TRBD1 (6 bases). The ends were cut back, 2 bases at V and 1 base at J, with 11 bases in the middle. CDR1 is ENHRY and CDR2 is SYGVKD in the germline V gene. This CDR3 comprises 15 residues. The CDR3 region is CAISEGGKGNTEAFF. CDR3 nucleotide sequence: TGTGCCATCAGTGAGGGGGGCAAAGGGAACACTGAAGCTTTCTTT.

The chain uses TRBV27 and TRBJ2-7; D is perhaps TRBD1 (6 bases). CDR3 length: 16 amino acids. Between the trimmed V and J ends, which lost 4 bases and 5 bases, there was a span of 21 bases. CDR1 and CDR2 (germline): MNHEY, SMNVEV (reference sequence). The CDR3 DNA is TGTGCCAGCAGTTCCCCCAGATTAGGGGGAAACCACGAGCAGTACTTC. Amino acids: CASSSPRLGGNHEQYF.

This chain uses TRBV10-3 with TRBJ1-5, with 7 bases matching TRBD1. J lost 1 base, V lost 4 bases, and 10 bases had no gene match. This CDR3 has 17 residues. Germline CDR1 ENHRY, CDR2 SYGVKD. CDR3 region: CAISGSTQGNSNQPQHF. The CDR3 coding sequence is TGTGCCATCAGTGGTTCGACACAGGGGAACAGCAATCAGCCCCAGCATTTT.

The gene calls are TRBV25-1 and TRBJ2-7, with TRBD1 matching 11 bases. CDR3 size: 15 residues. J was trimmed by 6 bases and V by 1 base; bases with no gene match: 5. Germline values: CDR1 MGHDK, CDR2 SYGVNS. The CDR3 DNA follows: TGTGCCAGCAGTGAATTGGGGACAGGGGGGTTCGAGCAGTACTTC. It codes for CASSELGTGGFEQYF.

V usage is TRBV18 and J usage is TRBJ2-7; 9 nucleotides line up with TRBD1. Germline CDR1 and CDR2: KGHSH and LQKENI. Trimming cost V 3 bases and J 5 bases; bases outside gene matches: 5. The CDR3 totals 14 residues. CDR3 amino acids: CASSPGQGRHEQYF. In nucleotides, the CDR3 is TGTGCCAGCTCACCGGGACAGGGTCGTCACGAGCAGTACTTC.

The genes are TRBV30 and TRBJ2-1; 9 bases match TRBD2. The length of the CDR3 is 13 residues. Per the germline V gene, CDR1 is GTSNPN and CDR2 is SVGIG (reference sequence). V was pared by 6 bases and J by 6 bases, with 6 bases of the junction left unmatched. The CDR3 spells CACSAGGPNEQFF. The CDR3 DNA reads as TGTGCCTGTTCAGCGGGAGGTCCCAATGAGCAGTTCTTC.

J is TRBJ1-1 and V is TRBV6-5; D ambiguous. Trimming removed 4 bases from V and 5 bases from J, with 17 bases in between. Germline values: CDR1 MNHEY, CDR2 SVGAGI. The CDR3 spans 15 residues. CDR3 DNA: TGTGCCAGCAGTTTCCAAGGGAAGGGAGGAACTGAAGCTTTCTTT. It yields the protein CASSFQGKGGTEAFF.

About this clone itself: Because the CDR3's place on the DNA is in doubt, the DNA is left out and the CDR3 is given as listed by TCRdb. V usage is TRBV30 and J usage is TRBJ1-4. The CDR3 length is 16 residues, termini included. Germline V gene lookup returns CDR1 GTSNPN and CDR2 SVGIG (reference sequence). The CDR3 reads CAWSVGRGTRPKELFF.

The V gene is TRBV5-1, the J gene TRBJ1-1; the D gene is possibly TRBD1 (5 bases). This CDR3 has 13 amino acids. V lost 4 bases and J lost 4, with 11 bases in between. Germline V gene lookup returns CDR1 SGHRS and CDR2 YFSETQ. This CDR3 is CASSPLRGTEAFF. In nucleotides, the CDR3 is TGCGCCAGCAGCCCGCTTAGGGGCACTGAAGCTTTCTTT.

The chain uses TRBV19 and TRBJ2-5, with a possible D match to TRBD1 (6 bases). Per germline, CDR1 LNHDA and CDR2 SQIVND (reference sequence). The CDR3 spans 14 residues. Trimming removed 0 bases from V and 5 bases from J, with 10 bases in between. This CDR3 is CASSIDRGGETQYF. The CDR3, as DNA: TGTGCCAGTAGTATAGACAGGGGTGGGGAGACCCAGTACTTC.

The rearrangement joins TRBV7-3 to TRBJ1-2; D is unclear. This CDR3 spans 13 amino acids. Trimming took off 5 bases at V and 0 bases at J, with 7 bases between the two ends. The V gene's germline CDR1 is SGHTA and CDR2 FQGTGA. The chain's CDR3 is CASSPRTNYGYTF. The CDR3 nucleotides read TGTGCCAGCAGCCCGCGGACTAACTATGGCTACACCTTC.

This chain's CDR3 is CASSELSPRNEKLFF. The DNA of the CDR3 is TGTGCCAGCAGTGAACTCTCCCCGAGGAATGAAAAACTGTTTTTT. This chain links TRBV25-1 with TRBJ1-4; D call uncertain. V gave up 2 bases and J gave up 5 bases, with 12 bases separating them. Germline loops: CDR1 MGHDK, CDR2 SYGVNS. The CDR3 covers 15 residues.

The chain links TRBV19 to TRBJ2-7, with TRBD1 matching 8 bases. Germline CDR1 and CDR2: LNHDA and SQIVND (reference sequence). Trimming removed 0 bases from V and 2 bases from J; junction bases left unmatched: 12. The CDR3 loop spans 18 amino acids. CDR3 protein: CASSIDLSGQGRTYEQYF. The CDR3 DNA reads as TGTGCCAGTAGTATAGATCTGTCCGGACAGGGCCGAACCTACGAGCAGTACTTC.

V is TRBV12-5 and J is TRBJ1-3; 8 bases line up with TRBD1. Germline V gene lookup returns CDR1 LGHNT and CDR2 FRNRAP. The V and J ends lost 0 bases and 8 bases, in that order; junction bases with no gene match: 21. This CDR3 is 20 amino acids long. CDR3: CASGLVFLARTGRFGDTIYF. The CDR3 nucleotides are TGTGCTAGTGGTTTGGTATTCCTTGCTAGGACAGGGAGATTCGGAGACACCATATATTTT.

The chain combines TRBV6-1 with TRBJ2-3; D is undetermined. The CDR3 is 13 amino acids. The germline V gene has CDR1 MNHNS and CDR2 SASEGT. V was trimmed by 3 bases and J by 2 bases, leaving 6 bases between them. CDR3 bases: TGTGCCAGCAGTGAGGAGCACACAGATACGCAGTATTTT. Translating gives CASSEEHTDTQYF.

This sequence joins TRBV18 and TRBJ1-3; D is perhaps TRBD1 (5 bases). The CDR3 has 15 residues. The V end lost 4 bases, the J end lost 0 bases, and 10 bases lay between the germline ends. From germline, CDR1 is KGHSH and CDR2 LQKENI. CDR3: CASSLTADSGNTIYF. CDR3 coding DNA: TGTGCCAGCTCACTGACAGCCGACTCTGGAAACACCATATATTTT.

V usage is TRBV18 and J usage is TRBJ2-5; D gene unclear. From germline, CDR1 is KGHSH and CDR2 LQKENI. The V end lost 2 bases, the J end lost 2 bases, and 12 bases lay between the germline ends. The CDR3 contains 15 residues. This CDR3 is CASSPWPTGQETQYF. The CDR3 DNA sequence: TGTGCCAGCTCACCATGGCCCACCGGGCAAGAGACCCAGTACTTC.

V and J are TRBV28 and TRBJ1-1; 7 nucleotides line up with TRBD1. Germline assignment: CDR1 MDHEN and CDR2 SYDVKM. V was pared by 3 bases and J by 1 base, with 2 bases of the junction left unmatched. This CDR3 comprises 14 residues. The CDR3 loop reads CASSLGQQNTEAFF. The CDR3, as DNA: TGTGCCAGCAGTTTGGGACAGCAGAACACTGAAGCTTTCTTT.

J is TRBJ2-1 and V is TRBV19, with 9 positions matching TRBD2. J lost 5 bases, V lost 3 bases, and 17 bases had no gene match. Germline V gene lookup returns CDR1 LNHDA and CDR2 SQIVND (reference sequence). The CDR3 spans 19 residues. The CDR3 spells CASSMYTSGLKTWNNEQFF. As DNA, the CDR3 is TGTGCCAGTAGTATGTATACTAGCGGGCTCAAAACGTGGAACAATGAGCAGTTCTTC.

Written as DNA, the CDR3 is TGTGCCAGCATCTACCCCGCTGGCTATGGCTACACCTTC. Its translation: CASIYPAGYGYTF. The chain links TRBV7-2 to TRBJ1-2; D is unclear. The CDR3 covers 13 residues. V lost 7 bases and J lost 4, with 13 bases in between. Per germline, CDR1 SGHTA and CDR2 FQGNSA.

CDR3 bases: TGTGCCAGCTCGCGGGGCACTAATTCACCCCTCCACTTT. It codes for CASSRGTNSPLHF. The chain combines TRBV7-3 with TRBJ1-6; D possibly corresponds to TRBD1 (5 bases). The CDR3 extends over 13 amino acids. V lost 8 bases, J lost 6 bases, and 11 bases lay in between. Germline V gene data show CDR1 as SGHTA and CDR2 as FQGTGA.

The rearrangement uses TRBV5-1 and TRBJ1-2; D possibly corresponds to TRBD1 (6 bases). This CDR3 is 15 amino acids long. The germline V and J ends were trimmed by 4 bases and 3 bases, with 16 bases remaining between them. Germline V gene sequence: CDR1 SGHRS, CDR2 YFSETQ. The CDR3 region has the DNA TGCGCCAGCAGCCCGGACAGTCAGGCCCACTATGGCTACACCTTC. Amino acids: CASSPDSQAHYGYTF.